This note documents a single T cell receptor beta chain sequence. Its antigen is still unknown. Per-nucleotide qualities are absent, and no much larger clonotype sits a single base away. Other DNA sequences in the sample encode the same CDR3. Read against the paper, the sample's treatment or condition label means: around 19 received Ad26.COV2.S at low or high dose, single or two shots; several received placebo; per-sample allocation not given. Repertoires of vaccine and placebo recipients were sequenced from samples taken on day 63 after the first injection. Between 29 July and 7 August 2020, Cohort 1b enrolled 25 adults aged 18-55 years at one site in Boston, USA. As a vaccine, Ad26.COV2.S was a replication-incompetent adenovirus type 26 vector that expressed a prefusion-stabilized SARS-CoV-2 spike protein derived from the original Wuhan strain. This sample was taken from a study of Ad26.COV2.S vaccination and SARS-CoV-2 variants (dated by TCRdb to the early 2020s). As for the study more broadly: Vaccine-arm donors came from COV1001, a multicentre, randomized, double-blind, placebo-controlled phase I-IIa trial of Ad26.COV2.S in healthy adults. Ad26.COV2.S was administered intramuscularly at 5 x 10^10 or 1 x 10^11 viral particles, either as a single shot or as two shots given 56 days apart. The specificity and breadth of SARS-CoV-2-reactive T cell receptors after Ad26.COV2.S vaccination were assessed by TCRbeta repertoire sequencing. The TCR-sequenced set comprised around 30 samples: around 20 Ad26.COV2.S vaccine recipients, 5 placebo recipients and 8 SARS-CoV-2 convalescent individuals. Trial participants were randomized into five groups of five, in which low-dose or high-dose Ad26.COV2.S was given once or twice, or placebo was given on both occasions. Investigators remained blinded to trial group allocation during experiments and outcome assessment. The investigation overall reported the following: The study was not powered for comparison of responses between vaccine doses or regimens. Substantial breadth of spike-specific CD8+ and CD4+ T cell responses was reported after vaccination. It was noted by the authors that total T cell responses may have been underestimated by the TCR breadth and depth analyses. Spike-specific TCR breadth was higher in Ad26.COV2.S recipients than in placebo recipients (P = 0.0014). Comparable non-spike TCR breadth was observed between vaccine and placebo recipients, consistent with only spike being contained in the vaccine.

TCRbeta CDR3 regions were sequenced with the immunoSEQ Assay. After extraction, genomic DNA underwent amplification by bias-controlled multiplex PCR, followed by high-throughput sequencing. The source study handled its data this way. To quantify the absolute abundance of every unique TCRbeta CDR3 region, sequences were collapsed and filtered. T cell fraction was estimated by normalizing TCRbeta template counts to usable DNA, with usable DNA measured through amplification of reference genes found in all nucleated cells. Repertoire TCRs were annotated as SARS-CoV-2-specific when V gene, CDR3 amino acid sequence and J gene were exactly matched to a known reactive TCR set. MIRA supplied the reference SARS-CoV-2 TCR set, which was filtered for enrichment in COVID-19-positive ImmuneCODE repertoires so that public or cross-reactive TCRs were removed. Drawing on the MIRA antigens, annotated TCRs were analysed further at the level of specific ORF or position within ORF. Depth was the summed frequency of annotated unique rearrangements, while breadth was defined as annotated unique rearrangements over total unique productive rearrangements. Two-sided Wilcoxon rank-sum tests were used to compare TCR breadth between groups. TCRdb mirrors the immuneACCESS table, restricted to in-frame sequences. Some clones are absent from its copies; in checked studies, under half trace to an unresolved V gene, and the reason for the others is unknown. V and J calls plus clone size are reproduced from that table; the DNA served to infer D and trimming. The sample table records 350,000 to 400,000 clones; more than 85% of these occur just once. The ten largest clones add up to roughly 3% of the sample.

Relative to germline, V is 6 bases shorter and J is 3 bases shorter, with 9 bases between their ends. Reading the germline V gene (reference sequence) gives CDR1 DFQATT and CDR2 SNEGSKA. The CDR3, cysteine through phenylalanine, is 11 amino acids long. Only the CDR3 part of the read is kept: 33 bases, read in frame from the first base. The rearrangement combines TRBV20-1 with TRBJ2-7; the D gene is possibly TRBD2, with 5 bases matching. The clonotype comes from a person between 18 and 60 years old who received the Ad26.COV2.S COVID-19 vaccine or a placebo. Sequencing was performed on peripheral blood, taken in a trial of Ad26.COV2.S vaccine versus placebo. The DNA sequence reads TGCAGTGCCCGAGAGGGCTACGAGCAGTACTTC. It translates as CSAREGYEQYF.